This TCR beta chain was recovered during a study of radiation and T cells in renal cell carcinoma. Study results and limitations: Top tumor clonotypes rose in blood 2 weeks post-radiation, then contracted.

On this clone itself: Its matching antigen is unknown.

This CDR3 is built from 15 residues. The germline V gene encodes CDR1 MDHEN and CDR2 SYDVKM. The V segment lost 5 bases and the J segment 7 bases; nucleotides outside the gene matches: 10. Assay: immunoSEQ multiplex PCR; the TCRdb copy retains only in-frame clones and omits some. This table holds roughly 160,000 clones, 88% found once. The time point was: blood 4 weeks post-SBRT, at nephrectomy. Treatment defined: 15 Gy SBRT to primary tumor, nephrectomy 4 weeks later. Nephrectomy followed 15 Gy stereotactic body radiation by 4 weeks. The patient's renal cell carcinoma had clear cell pathology. The rearrangement uses TRBV28 and TRBJ1-4; 7 positions match TRBD1. The source material was blood, sampled from a patient whose treatment included radiotherapy and nephrectomy. This clonotype was sampled from a woman in her fifties or sixties with renal cell carcinoma. The DNA for the CDR3 is TGTGCCAGCAGTCCCCCCGGACAGGCATTTGAAAAACTGTTTTTT. The encoded protein is CASSPPGQAFEKLFF. Based on the CDR3 plus reference TRBV28 and TRBJ1-4, the full variable domain is DVKVTQSSRYLVKRTGEKVFLECVQDMDHENMFWYRQDPGLGLRLIYFSYDVKMKEKGDIPEGYSVSREKKERFSLILESASTNQTSMYLCASSPPGQAFEKLFFGSGTQLSVL.